The source of this T cell receptor (beta chain) is a study of cytomegalovirus exposure and HLA in healthy donors. Overall study findings and caveats: Some segments of the V type, notably TRBV6-2 and TRBV6-3, were excluded as indistinguishable. Among TCR sequences, most were rare, though some public TCRs appeared in many donors. Some highly shared sequence variants likely arose as a pipeline artifact.

The germline V and J ends were trimmed by 6 bases and 4 bases, with 16 bases remaining between them. The germline V gene encodes CDR1 LNHDA and CDR2 SQIVND (reference sequence). The CDR3 covers 15 residues. Both 60 Vbeta primers and 13 Jbeta primers went into the PCR. The repertoire was sequenced with immunoSEQ multiplex PCR; TCRdb's copy has only in-frame clones and lacks some. The table shows more than 70,000 clones, with about 70% occurring only once. Comment on this clone: The antigen remains unidentified.

Sequenced material: PBMCs. The receptor was isolated from a man aged 40-50 years in good health and CMV-seropositive. This chain uses TRBV19 with TRBJ2-1, with D possibly being TRBD1 (6 bases). The CDR3 DNA follows: TGTGCCAGTAGCGGATTCCGGGACAAGTACAATGAGCAGTTCTTC. Amino acid sequence: CASSGFRDKYNEQFF.